Shown below are 6 T cell receptor beta chains from a single sample sequenced in a study of blood T cell repertoires in COVID-19. The table came from immunoSEQ multiplex PCR; TCRdb's copy has only in-frame clones and leaves some out. In the table there are hundreds of thousands of clones, approximately 88% of which are singletons. The sample taken for sequencing was PBMCs or T cells enriched from blood (not recorded which). These receptors came from a woman younger than 45 who had recovered from COVID-19.

The V and J genes are TRBV4-1 and TRBJ2-5; 12 positions agree with TRBD2. This CDR3 is built from 16 residues. The V gene end was trimmed by 0 bases and the J gene end by 10 bases; junction bases not matched to a gene: 9. The germline V gene has CDR1 MGHRA and CDR2 YSYEKL. The CDR3 DNA reads as TGCGCCAGCAGCCAAGAGCTAGCGGGGGGGCTCTCGGACCAGTACTTC. It is translated as CASSQELAGGLSDQYF.

This sequence joins TRBV6-5 and TRBJ1-1; D is unresolved. Trimming removed 0 bases at V and 4 bases at J, with 9 bases between. This CDR3 comprises 14 residues. Germline V gene data show CDR1 as MNHEY and CDR2 as SVGAGI. The CDR3 DNA reads TGTGCCAGCAGTTACTCCGTGGAGGCCACTGAAGCTTTCTTT. It codes for CASSYSVEATEAFF.

The chain carries TRBV4-3 and TRBJ1-1; D is unclear. Germline V CDR1 and CDR2: LGHNA, YSLEER. The length of the CDR3 is 15 residues. Trimming removed 1 base at V and 0 bases at J, with 9 bases between. In DNA, the CDR3 is TGCGCCAGCAGCCAAGTTGGCAGAATGAACACTGAAGCTTTCTTT. Residues: CASSQVGRMNTEAFF.

The V gene is TRBV21-1, the J gene TRBJ1-2; no DNA check was done on the table's D call, TRBD1. TRBV21-1 is labeled a pseudogene. The length of the CDR3 is 16 residues. CDR3 DNA: TGTGCCAGCAGCAAGGCGGGACAGAAAGCTAACTATGGCTACACCTTC. Translation gives CASSKAGQKANYGYTF.

This clone was picked up a small number of times. J is TRBJ1-5 and V is TRBV12-3 or TRBV12-4; TRBD1 might be the D (5 bases). The CDR3 is made up of 11 amino acids. The V and J ends lost 5 bases and 9 bases respectively, with 8 bases between them. The CDR3 reads CASSPGGPQHF. The DNA of the CDR3 is TGTGCCAGCAGTCCCGGGGGGCCCCAGCATTTT.

V is TRBV9 and J is TRBJ2-3; TRBD1 agrees at 7 bases. The junction had 7 bases not matched to a gene; V was cut back by 4 bases and J by 5 bases. The germline V gene encodes CDR1 SGDLS and CDR2 YYNGEE. CDR3 length: 14 residues. The CDR3: CASSRQGVGDTQYF. The CDR3 nucleotides read TGTGCCAGCAGCCGACAGGGCGTAGGAGATACGCAGTATTTT.